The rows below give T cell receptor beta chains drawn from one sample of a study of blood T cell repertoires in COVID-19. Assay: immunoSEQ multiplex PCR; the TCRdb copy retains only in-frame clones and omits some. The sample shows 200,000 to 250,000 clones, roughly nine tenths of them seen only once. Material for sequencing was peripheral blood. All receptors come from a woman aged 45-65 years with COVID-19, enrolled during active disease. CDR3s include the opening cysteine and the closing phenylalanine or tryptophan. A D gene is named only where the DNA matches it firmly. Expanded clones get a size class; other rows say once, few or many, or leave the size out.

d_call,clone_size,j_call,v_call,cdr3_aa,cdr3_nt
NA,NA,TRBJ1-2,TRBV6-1,CASGGEGDKRRGYTF,TGTGCCAGCGGGGGGGAGGGGGATAAAAGACGTGGCTACACCTTC
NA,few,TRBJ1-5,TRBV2,CASSDVEGQPQHF,TGTGCCAGCAGTGATGTCGAGGGACAGCCCCAGCATTTT
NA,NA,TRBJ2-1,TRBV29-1,CSVAAGVGEQFF,TGCAGCGTTGCGGCCGGGGTGGGGGAGCAGTTCTTC
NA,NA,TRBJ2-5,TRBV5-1,CASSLISRETQYF,TGCGCCAGCAGCTTAATTTCGCGAGAGACCCAGTACTTC
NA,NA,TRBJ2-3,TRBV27,CASSPRWGSTDTQYF,TGTGCCAGCAGCCCTCGATGGGGCAGCACAGATACGCAGTATTTT
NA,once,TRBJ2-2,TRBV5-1,CASSLASTTNTGELFF,TGCGCCAGCAGCTTGGCCTCAACTACGAACACCGGGGAGCTGTTTTTT
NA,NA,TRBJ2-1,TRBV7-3,CASSLSVQGGRNEQFF,TGTGCCAGCAGCTTATCGGTGCAGGGGGGTCGGAATGAGCAGTTCTTC
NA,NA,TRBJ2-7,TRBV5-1,CASSPDRHIEQYF,TGCGCCAGCAGTCCTGACAGGCACATCGAGCAGTACTTC
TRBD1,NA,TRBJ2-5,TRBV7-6,CASSLEVFDRALQETQYF,TGTGCCAGCAGCTTGGAGGTATTCGACAGGGCCCTTCAAGAGACCCAGTACTTC
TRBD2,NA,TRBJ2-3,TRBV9,CASSDGGVSTDTQYF,TGTGCCAGCAGCGATGGGGGGGTGAGCACAGATACGCAGTATTTT
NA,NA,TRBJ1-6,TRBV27,CASSWRDPQQFNNSPLHF,TGTGCCAGCAGTTGGAGGGATCCCCAACAGTTCAATAATTCACCCCTCCACTTT
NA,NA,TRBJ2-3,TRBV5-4,CASINTGTDTQYF,TGTGCCAGCATCAACACCGGCACAGATACGCAGTATTTT
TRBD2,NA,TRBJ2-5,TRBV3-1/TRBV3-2,CASRQLLAGTSETQYF,TGTGCCAGCAGACAACTACTAGCGGGGACCTCGGAGACCCAGTACTTC
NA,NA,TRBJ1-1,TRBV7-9,CASSDQVPNTEAFF,TGTGCCAGCAGCGACCAGGTCCCGAACACTGAAGCTTTCTTT
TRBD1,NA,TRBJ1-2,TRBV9,CASSEGARVGGNYGYTF,TGTGCCAGCAGCGAGGGGGCCAGGGTAGGAGGTAACTATGGCTACACCTTC
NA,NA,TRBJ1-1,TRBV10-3,CAISEVRNTEAFF,TGTGCCATCAGTGAGGTCCGGAACACTGAAGCTTTCTTT
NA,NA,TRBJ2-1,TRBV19,CASSATLYNEQFF,TGTGCCAGTAGTGCAACACTATACAATGAGCAGTTCTTC
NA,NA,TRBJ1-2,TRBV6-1,CASSEAGDQGYGYTF,TGTGCCAGCAGTGAAGCTGGGGATCAGGGCTATGGCTACACCTTC
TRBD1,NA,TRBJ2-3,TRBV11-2,CASSSLRQGNTDTQYF,TGTGCCAGCAGCTCGCTTCGACAGGGGAACACAGATACGCAGTATTTT
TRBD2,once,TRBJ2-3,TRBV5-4,CASSLRTSGGKDTQYF,TGTGCCAGCAGCTTACGGACTAGCGGGGGGAAGGATACGCAGTATTTT
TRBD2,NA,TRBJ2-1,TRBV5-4,CASSSSGLAGGHEQFF,TGTGCCAGCAGCTCCTCGGGACTAGCGGGGGGGCATGAGCAGTTCTTC
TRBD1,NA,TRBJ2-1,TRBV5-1,CASSTQGAEQFF,TGCGCCAGCAGCACACAGGGGGCTGAGCAGTTCTTC
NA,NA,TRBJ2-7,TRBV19,CASSITRGEQYF,TGTGCCAGTAGTATTACCAGGGGCGAGCAGTACTTC
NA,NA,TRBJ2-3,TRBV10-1,CASSFSDTQYF,TGCGCCAGCAGCTTCTCAGATACGCAGTATTTT
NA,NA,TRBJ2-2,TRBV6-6,CASGQTGELFF,TGTGCCAGCGGACAGACCGGGGAGCTGTTTTTT
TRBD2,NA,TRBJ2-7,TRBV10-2,CASSEASGGFSYEQYF,TGCGCCAGCAGTGAGGCTAGCGGGGGATTTTCCTACGAGCAGTACTTC